The T cell receptor (beta chain) under discussion was sequenced for a study of blood T cell repertoires in COVID-19. For the study at large: COVID-19 samples collected from the United States, Italy and Spain covered acute and convalescent phases.

Cohorts were assigned according to the clinical history that participants reported. In the study's own analysis: Estimation of nucleated cell counts relied on the amplification of reference gene primers. Assay used: immunoSEQ multiplex PCR; TCRdb lists only in-frame clones, some missing. The V and J calls and clone size come from that table; D and trimming were worked out from the DNA. This sample has 250,000 or so clones, with about 80% found just once. The receptor comes from a man in his forties or fifties who had recovered from COVID-19. Specimen: PBMCs or T cells enriched from blood (not recorded which).

The CDR3 DNA reads as TGTGCCAGCAGTTTACGGGGACGGGGGAACAATCAGCCCCAGCATTTT. Its protein product is CASSLRGRGNNQPQHF. The chain recombines TRBV28 with TRBJ1-5; weak D call: TRBD1 (5 bases). CDR1 and CDR2 (germline): MDHEN, SYDVKM. This CDR3 has 16 residues. V was cut by 2 bases and J by 3 bases, with 14 bases left in between.